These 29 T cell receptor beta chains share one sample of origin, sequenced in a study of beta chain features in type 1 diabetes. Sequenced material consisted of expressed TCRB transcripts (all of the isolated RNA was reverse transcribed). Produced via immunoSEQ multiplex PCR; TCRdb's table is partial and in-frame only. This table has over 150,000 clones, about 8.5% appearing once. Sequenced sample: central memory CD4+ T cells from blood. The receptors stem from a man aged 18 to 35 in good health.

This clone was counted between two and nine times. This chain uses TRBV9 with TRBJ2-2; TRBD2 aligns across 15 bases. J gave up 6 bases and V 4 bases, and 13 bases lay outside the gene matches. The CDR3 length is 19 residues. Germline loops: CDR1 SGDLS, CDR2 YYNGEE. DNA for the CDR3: TGTGCCAGCAGCCCGAGCCCCGGACTAGCGGGAGGGCCCGCCGGGGAGCTGTTTTTT. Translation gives CASSPSPGLAGGPAGELFF.

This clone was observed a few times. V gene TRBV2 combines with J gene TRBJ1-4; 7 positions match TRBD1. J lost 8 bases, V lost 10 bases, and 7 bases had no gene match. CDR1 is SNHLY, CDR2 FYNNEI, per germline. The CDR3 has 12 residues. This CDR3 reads CATDRDGEKLFF. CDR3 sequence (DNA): TGTGCCACCGACAGGGATGGGGAAAAACTGTTTTTT.

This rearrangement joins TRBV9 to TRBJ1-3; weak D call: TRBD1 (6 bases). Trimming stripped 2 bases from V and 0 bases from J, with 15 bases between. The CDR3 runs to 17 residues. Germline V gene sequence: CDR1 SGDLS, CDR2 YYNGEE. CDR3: CASSVGSGQTSGNTIYF. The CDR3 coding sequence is TGTGCCAGCAGCGTTGGATCAGGACAGACCTCTGGAAACACCATATATTTT.

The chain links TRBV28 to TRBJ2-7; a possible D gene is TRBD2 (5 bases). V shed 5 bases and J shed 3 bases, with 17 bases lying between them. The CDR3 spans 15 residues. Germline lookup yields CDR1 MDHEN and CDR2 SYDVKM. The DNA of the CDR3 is TGTGCCAGCAGTGAGAACGGACTTGGGGACTACGAGCAGTACTTC. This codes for CASSENGLGDYEQYF.

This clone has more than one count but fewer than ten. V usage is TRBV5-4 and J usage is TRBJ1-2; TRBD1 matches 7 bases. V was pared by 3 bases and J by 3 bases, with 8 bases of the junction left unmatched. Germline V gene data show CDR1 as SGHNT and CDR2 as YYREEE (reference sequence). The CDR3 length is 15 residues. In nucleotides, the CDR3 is TGTGCCAGCAGCTCCAGGACAGGAGGTGACTATGGCTACACCTTC. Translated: CASSSRTGGDYGYTF. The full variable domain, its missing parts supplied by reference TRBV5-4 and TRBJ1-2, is ETGVTQSPTHLIKTRGQQVTLRCSSQSGHNTVSWYQQALGQGPQFIFQYYREEENGRGNFPPRFSGLQFPNYSSELNVNALELDDSALYLCASSSRTGGDYGYTFGSGTRLTVV.

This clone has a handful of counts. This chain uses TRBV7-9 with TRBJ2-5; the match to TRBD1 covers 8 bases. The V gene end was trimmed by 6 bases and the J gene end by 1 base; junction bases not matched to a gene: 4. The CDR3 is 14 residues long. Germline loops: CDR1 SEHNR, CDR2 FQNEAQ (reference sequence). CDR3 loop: CASRSDRGQETQYF. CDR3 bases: TGTGCCAGCAGGTCAGACAGGGGCCAAGAGACCCAGTACTTC.

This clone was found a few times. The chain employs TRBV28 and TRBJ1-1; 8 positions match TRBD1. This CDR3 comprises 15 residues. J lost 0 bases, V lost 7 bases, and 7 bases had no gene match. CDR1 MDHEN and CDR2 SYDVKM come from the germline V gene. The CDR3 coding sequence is TGTGCCAGCAAAGGACAGGGATGGGTGAACACTGAAGCTTTCTTT. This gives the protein CASKGQGWVNTEAFF.

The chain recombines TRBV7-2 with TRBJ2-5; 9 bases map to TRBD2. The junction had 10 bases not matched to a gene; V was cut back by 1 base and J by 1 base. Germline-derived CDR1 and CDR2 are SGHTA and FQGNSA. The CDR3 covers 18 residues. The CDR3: CASSLGASSGGPQETQYF. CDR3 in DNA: TGTGCCAGCAGCTTAGGGGCGTCCAGCGGGGGGCCCCAAGAGACCCAGTACTTC.

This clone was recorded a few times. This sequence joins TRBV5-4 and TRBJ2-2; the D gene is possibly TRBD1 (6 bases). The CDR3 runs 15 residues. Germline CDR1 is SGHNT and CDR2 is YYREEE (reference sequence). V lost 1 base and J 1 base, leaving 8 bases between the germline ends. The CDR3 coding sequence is TGTGCCAGCAGCTTGAGCAGGGGGAACACCGGGGAGCTGTTTTTT. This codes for CASSLSRGNTGELFF.

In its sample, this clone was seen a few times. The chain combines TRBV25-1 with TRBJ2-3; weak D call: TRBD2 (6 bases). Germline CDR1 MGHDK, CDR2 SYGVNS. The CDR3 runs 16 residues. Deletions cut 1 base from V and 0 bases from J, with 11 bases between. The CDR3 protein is CASSEWAGLSTDTQYF. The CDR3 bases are TGTGCCAGCAGTGAATGGGCAGGACTAAGCACAGATACGCAGTATTTT.

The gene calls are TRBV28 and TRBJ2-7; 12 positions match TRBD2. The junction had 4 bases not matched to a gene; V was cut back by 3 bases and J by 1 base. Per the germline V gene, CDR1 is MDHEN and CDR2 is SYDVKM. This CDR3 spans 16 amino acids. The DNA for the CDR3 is TGTGCCAGCAGTTTTGGCGGACTAGCGGGATCCTACGAGCAGTACTTC. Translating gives CASSFGGLAGSYEQYF.

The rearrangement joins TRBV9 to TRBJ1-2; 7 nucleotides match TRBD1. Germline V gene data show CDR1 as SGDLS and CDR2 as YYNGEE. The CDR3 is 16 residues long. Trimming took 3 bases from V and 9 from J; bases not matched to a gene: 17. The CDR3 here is CASSASGTARSASYTF. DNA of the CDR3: TGTGCCAGCAGCGCATCCGGGACAGCCCGAAGCGCGAGCTACACCTTC.

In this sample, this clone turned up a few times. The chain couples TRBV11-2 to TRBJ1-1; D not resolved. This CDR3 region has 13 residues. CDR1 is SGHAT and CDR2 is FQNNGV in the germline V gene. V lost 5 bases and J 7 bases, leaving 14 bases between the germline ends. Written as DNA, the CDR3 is TGTGCCAGCAGCAAAGTCGGCGGTTTTGAAGCTTTCTTT. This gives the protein CASSKVGGFEAFF.

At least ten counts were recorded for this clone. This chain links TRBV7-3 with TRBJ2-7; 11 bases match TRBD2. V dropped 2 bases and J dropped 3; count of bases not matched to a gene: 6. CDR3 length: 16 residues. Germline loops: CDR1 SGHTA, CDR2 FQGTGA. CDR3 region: CASSLSGTSGDYEQYF. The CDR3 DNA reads TGTGCCAGCAGCTTATCCGGGACTAGCGGCGACTACGAGCAGTACTTC.

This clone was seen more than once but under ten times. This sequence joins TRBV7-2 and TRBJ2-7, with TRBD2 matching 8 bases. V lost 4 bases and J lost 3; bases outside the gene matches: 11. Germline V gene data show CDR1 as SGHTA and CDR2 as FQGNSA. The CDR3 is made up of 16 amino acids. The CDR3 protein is CASSSGGASGYYEQYF. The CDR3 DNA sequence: TGTGCCAGCAGCTCTGGGGGTGCTAGCGGGTACTACGAGCAGTACTTC.

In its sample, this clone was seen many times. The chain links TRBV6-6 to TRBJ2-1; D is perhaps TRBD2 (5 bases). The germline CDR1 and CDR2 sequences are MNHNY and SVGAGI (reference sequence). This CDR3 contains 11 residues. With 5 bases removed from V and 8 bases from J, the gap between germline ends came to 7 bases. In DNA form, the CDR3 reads TGTGCCAGCAGTGTGAGGGATGAGCAGTTCTTC. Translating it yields CASSVRDEQFF.

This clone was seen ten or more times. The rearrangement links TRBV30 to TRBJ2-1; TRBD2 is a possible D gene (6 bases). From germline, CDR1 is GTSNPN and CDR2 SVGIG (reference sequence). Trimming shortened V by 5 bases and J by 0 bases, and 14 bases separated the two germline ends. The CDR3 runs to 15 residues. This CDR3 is CAWDVGGSSYNEQFF. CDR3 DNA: TGTGCCTGGGACGTTGGGGGGAGCTCCTACAATGAGCAGTTCTTC.

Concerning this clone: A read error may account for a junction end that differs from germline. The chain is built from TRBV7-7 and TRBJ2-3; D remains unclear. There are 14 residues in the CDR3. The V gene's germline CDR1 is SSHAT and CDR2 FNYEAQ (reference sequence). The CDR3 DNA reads TGTGCTAGCAGCTTCTCGAGTCACACAGATACGCAGTATTTT. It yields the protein CASSFSSHTDTQYF.

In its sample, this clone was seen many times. The CDR3, as DNA: TGCGCCAGCAGCTTGACAGACCAACGAGCGCAGTATTTT. Protein product: CASSLTDQRAQYF. The V call is TRBV5-1, the J call TRBJ2-3; D gene uncertain. CDR3 length: 13 residues. Germline V gene lookup returns CDR1 SGHRS and CDR2 YFSETQ. V lost 1 base to trimming and J lost 10 bases, with 13 bases between them.

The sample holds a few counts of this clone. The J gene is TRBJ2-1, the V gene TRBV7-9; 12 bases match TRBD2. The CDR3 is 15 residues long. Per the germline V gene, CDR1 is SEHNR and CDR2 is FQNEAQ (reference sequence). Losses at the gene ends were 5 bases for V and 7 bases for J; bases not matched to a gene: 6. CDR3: CASSRKTSGGNEQFF. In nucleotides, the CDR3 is TGTGCCAGCAGCCGGAAGACTAGCGGGGGTAATGAGCAGTTCTTC.

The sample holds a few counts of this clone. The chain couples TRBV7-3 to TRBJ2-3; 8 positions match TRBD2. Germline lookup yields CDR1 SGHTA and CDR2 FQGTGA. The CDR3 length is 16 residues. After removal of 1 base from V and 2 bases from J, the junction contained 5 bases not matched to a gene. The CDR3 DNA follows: TGTGCCAGCAGCTTAAATAGCGGGACGAACACAGATACGCAGTATTTT. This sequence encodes CASSLNSGTNTDTQYF. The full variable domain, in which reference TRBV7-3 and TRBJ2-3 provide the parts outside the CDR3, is GAGVSQTPSNKVTEKGKYVELRCDPISGHTALYWYRQSLGQGPEFLIYFQGTGAADDSGLPNDRFFAVRPEGSVSTLKIQRTERGDSAVYLCASSLNSGTNTDTQYFGPGTRLTVL.

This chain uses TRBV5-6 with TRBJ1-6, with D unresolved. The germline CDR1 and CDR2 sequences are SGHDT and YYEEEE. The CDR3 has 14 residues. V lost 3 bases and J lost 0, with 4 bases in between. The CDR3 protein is CASSSGSYNSPLHF. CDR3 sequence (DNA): TGTGCCAGCAGCTCGGGCTCCTATAATTCACCCCTCCACTTT.

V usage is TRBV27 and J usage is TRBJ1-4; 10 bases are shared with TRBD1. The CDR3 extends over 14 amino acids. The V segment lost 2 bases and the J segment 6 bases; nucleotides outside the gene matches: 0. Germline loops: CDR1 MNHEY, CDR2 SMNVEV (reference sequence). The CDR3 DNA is TGTGCCAGCAGTTTAGGGACAGGGGATGAAAAACTGTTTTTT. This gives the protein CASSLGTGDEKLFF.

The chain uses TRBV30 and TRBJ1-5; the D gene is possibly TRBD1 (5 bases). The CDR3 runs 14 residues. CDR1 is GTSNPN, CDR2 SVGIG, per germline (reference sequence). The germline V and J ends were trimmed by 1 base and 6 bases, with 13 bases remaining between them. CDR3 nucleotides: TGTGCCTGGAGTGCCCCAGGGTGGGGTCAGCCCCAGCATTTT. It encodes CAWSAPGWGQPQHF.

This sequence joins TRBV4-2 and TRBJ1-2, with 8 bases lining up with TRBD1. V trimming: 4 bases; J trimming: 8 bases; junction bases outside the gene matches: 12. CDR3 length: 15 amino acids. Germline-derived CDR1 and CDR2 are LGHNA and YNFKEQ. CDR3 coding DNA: TGTGCCAGCAGCCCCTTGACAGGGGCCGAGGAAGGCTACACCTTC. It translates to CASSPLTGAEEGYTF.

The CDR3 DNA reads as TGTGCCTGCGGTCTGAGCTCTGGAAACACCATATATTTT. Encoded protein: CACGLSSGNTIYF. This chain joins TRBV30 and TRBJ1-3; D unresolved. Trimming took 6 bases from V and 0 from J, leaving 9 bases between them. This CDR3 is built from 13 residues. Germline CDR1 is GTSNPN and CDR2 is SVGIG (reference sequence). The full variable domain, with the rest looked up from reference TRBV30 and TRBJ1-3, is SQTIHQWPATLVQPVGSPLSLECTVEGTSNPNLYWYRQAAGRGLQLLFYSVGIGQISSEVPQNLSASRPQDRQFILSSKKLLLSDSGFYLCACGLSSGNTIYFGEGSWLTVV.

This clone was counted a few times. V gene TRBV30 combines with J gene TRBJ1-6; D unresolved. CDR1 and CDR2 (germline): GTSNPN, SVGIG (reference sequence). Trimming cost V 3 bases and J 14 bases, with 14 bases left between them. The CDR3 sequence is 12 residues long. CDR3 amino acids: CAWREGWGSLHF. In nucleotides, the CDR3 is TGTGCCTGGAGGGAGGGCTGGGGTTCCCTCCACTTT.

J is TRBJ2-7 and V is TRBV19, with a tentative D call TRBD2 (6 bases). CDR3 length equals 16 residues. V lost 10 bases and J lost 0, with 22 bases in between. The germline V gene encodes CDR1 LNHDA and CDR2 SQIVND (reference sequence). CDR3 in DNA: TGTGCCACAATGCCCCGGGGGACCTCGAGCTCCTACGAGCAGTACTTC. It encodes CATMPRGTSSSYEQYF.

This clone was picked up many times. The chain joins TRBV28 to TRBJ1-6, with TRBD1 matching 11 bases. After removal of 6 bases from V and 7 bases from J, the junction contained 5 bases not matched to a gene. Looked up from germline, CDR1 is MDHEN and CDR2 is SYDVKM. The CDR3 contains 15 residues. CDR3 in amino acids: CASSLGTGGNSPLHF. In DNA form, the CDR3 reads TGTGCCAGCAGCCTAGGGACAGGGGGGAATTCACCCCTCCACTTT.